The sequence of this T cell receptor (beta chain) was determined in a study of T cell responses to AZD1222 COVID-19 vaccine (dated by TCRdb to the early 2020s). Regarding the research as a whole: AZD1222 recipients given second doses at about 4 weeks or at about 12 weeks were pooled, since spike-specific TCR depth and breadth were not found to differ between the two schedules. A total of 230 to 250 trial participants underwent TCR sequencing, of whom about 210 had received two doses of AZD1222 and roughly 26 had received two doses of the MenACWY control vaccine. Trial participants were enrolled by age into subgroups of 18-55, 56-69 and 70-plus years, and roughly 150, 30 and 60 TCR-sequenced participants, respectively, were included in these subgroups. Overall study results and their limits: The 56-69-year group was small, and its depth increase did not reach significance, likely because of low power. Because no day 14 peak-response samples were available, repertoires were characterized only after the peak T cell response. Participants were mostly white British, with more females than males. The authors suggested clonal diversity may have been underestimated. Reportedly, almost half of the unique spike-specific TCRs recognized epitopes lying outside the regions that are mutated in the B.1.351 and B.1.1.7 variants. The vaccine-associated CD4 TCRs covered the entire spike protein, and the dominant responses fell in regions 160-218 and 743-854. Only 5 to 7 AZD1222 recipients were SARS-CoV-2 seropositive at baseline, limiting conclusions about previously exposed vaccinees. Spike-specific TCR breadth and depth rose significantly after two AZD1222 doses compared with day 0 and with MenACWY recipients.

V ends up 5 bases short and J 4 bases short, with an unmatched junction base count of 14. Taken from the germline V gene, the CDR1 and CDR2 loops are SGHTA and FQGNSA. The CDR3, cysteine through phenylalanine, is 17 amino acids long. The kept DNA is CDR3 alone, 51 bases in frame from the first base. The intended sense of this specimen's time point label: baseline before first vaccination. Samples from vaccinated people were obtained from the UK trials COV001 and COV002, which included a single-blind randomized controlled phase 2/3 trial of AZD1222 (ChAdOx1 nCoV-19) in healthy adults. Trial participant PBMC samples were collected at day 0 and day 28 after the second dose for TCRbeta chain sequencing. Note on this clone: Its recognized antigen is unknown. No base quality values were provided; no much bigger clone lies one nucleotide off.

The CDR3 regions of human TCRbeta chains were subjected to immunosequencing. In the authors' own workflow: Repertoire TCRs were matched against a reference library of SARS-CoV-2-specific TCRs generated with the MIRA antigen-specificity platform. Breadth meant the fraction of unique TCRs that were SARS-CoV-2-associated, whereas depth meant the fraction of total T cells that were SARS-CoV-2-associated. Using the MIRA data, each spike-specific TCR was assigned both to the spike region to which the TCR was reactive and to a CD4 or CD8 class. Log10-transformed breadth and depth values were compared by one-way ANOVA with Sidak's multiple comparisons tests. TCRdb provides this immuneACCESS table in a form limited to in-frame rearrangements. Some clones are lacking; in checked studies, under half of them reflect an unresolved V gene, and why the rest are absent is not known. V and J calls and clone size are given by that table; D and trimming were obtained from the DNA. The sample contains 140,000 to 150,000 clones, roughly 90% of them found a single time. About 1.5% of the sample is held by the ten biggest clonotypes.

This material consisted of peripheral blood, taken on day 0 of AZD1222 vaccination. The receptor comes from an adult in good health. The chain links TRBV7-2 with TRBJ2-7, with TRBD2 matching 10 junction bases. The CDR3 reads CASSQPPAGGDLYEQYF. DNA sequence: TGTGCCAGCAGCCAACCACCAGCGGGAGGGGATCTTTACGAGCAGTACTTC.